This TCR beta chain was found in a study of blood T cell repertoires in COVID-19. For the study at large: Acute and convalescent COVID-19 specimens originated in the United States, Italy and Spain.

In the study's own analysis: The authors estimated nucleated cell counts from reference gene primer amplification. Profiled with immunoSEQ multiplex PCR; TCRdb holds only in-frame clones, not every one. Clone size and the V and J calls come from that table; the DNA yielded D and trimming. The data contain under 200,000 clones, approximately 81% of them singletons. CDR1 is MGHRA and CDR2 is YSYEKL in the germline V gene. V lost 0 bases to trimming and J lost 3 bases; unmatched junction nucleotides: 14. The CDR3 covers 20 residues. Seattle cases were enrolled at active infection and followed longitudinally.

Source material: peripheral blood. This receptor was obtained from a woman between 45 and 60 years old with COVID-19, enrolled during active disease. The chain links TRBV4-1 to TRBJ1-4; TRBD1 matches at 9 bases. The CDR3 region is CASSQDTLDRGRGANEKLFF. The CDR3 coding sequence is TGCGCCAGCAGCCAAGATACCCTAGACAGGGGGAGAGGGGCTAATGAAAAACTGTTTTTT.